Reported below is one TCR beta chain. Its antigen is still unknown. As defined, naive CD8 cells were CD45RO-negative and positively selected for CCR7, with terminally differentiated effector memory CD45RA+ cells excluded. Recent vaccinations or acute infections were absent in the healthy HIV-negative adult donors. The sample belongs to a study of shared clonotypes between healthy human individuals. The wider study: The study used three CD4 naive, three CD4 memory, two CD8 naive and one CD8 memory plate per donor.

The CDR3 is 17 residues long. Looked up from germline, CDR1 is SGHTA and CDR2 is FQGNSA. The ends lost 5 bases at V and 3 bases at J; junction bases unmatched: 8. Findings and limits, study-wide: The study drew on few donors, limiting represented genetic and exposure-history diversity.

Each cell subset's genomic DNA was divided evenly among several immunoSEQ plates. The assay was immunoSEQ multiplex PCR, and TCRdb's table has in-frame clones only and misses some. The sample has about 680,000 clones, about 91% seen once. The origin of this receptor is a man in his thirties or forties in good health. The sequenced sample consisted of naive CD8+ T cells sorted from blood. The chain joins TRBV7-2 to TRBJ2-1; TRBD2 agrees at 12 bases. CDR3 sequence reads: CASSEIGLAGIYNEQFF. The DNA for the CDR3 is TGTGCCAGCAGCGAAATTGGACTAGCGGGAATCTACAATGAGCAGTTCTTC. The full variable domain, its missing parts supplied by reference TRBV7-2 and TRBJ2-1, is GAGVSQSPSNKVTEKGKDVELRCDPISGHTALYWYRQSLGQGLEFLIYFQGNSAPDKSGLPSDRFSAERTGGSVSTLTIQRTQQEDSAVYLCASSEIGLAGIYNEQFFGPGTRLTVL.